This is a list of T cell receptor beta chains from one sample in a study of T cell responses to AZD1222 COVID-19 vaccine. The table came from immunoSEQ multiplex PCR; TCRdb's copy has only in-frame clones and leaves some out. The data hold approximately 200,000 clones, with 88% observed a single time. The sample in question was peripheral blood, obtained on day 0 of AZD1222 vaccination. The receptors stem from an adult in good health. CDR3s include the opening cysteine and the closing phenylalanine or tryptophan.

V gene	CDR3 length	J gene	CDR3 protein
TRBV11-2	14	TRBJ1-2	CASSLGSLEDGYTF
TRBV13	13	TRBJ1-3	CASSSATANTIYF
TRBV29-1	14	TRBJ1-2	CSVEKVRGQTGNTF
TRBV10-3	15	TRBJ2-3	CAISAGTRVTDTQYF
TRBV7-3	16	TRBJ2-7	CASSRWGGTGSYEQYF
TRBV5-1	14	TRBJ1-4	CATPRTGTNEKLFF
TRBV30	15	TRBJ2-7	CAWNDIAGGPDEQYF
TRBV7-2	13	TRBJ2-1	CASSFPSGGFLFF
TRBV4-2	13	TRBJ1-1	CASSQVLDSEAFF
TRBV2	14	TRBJ1-1	CASRSPLGNTEAFF
TRBV6-5	14	TRBJ1-4	CASSYRRDNEKLFF
TRBV6-5	16	TRBJ2-2	CASSYSPETNTGELFF
TRBV2	15	TRBJ2-2	CASSMGQRLTGELFF
TRBV6-5	15	TRBJ2-3	CASSYSQGPRDTQYF
TRBV3-1/TRBV3-2	16	TRBJ1-1	CASSQGRVRVGTEAFF
TRBV7-3	14	TRBJ1-1	CASSSTGENTEAFF
TRBV28	15	TRBJ1-1	CASSLANTGYTEAFF
TRBV6-1	14	TRBJ1-5	CASSEGEYNQPQHF
TRBV15	15	TRBJ2-7	CATSRELGEAYEQYF
TRBV6-1	15	TRBJ2-1	CASSEVTTGGNEQFF
TRBV18	13	TRBJ2-7	CASSPRTPYEQYF
TRBV7-3	13	TRBJ2-7	CASSPGTGYEQYF
TRBV27	12	TRBJ1-2	CASFGGYYGYTF
TRBV3-1/TRBV3-2	16	TRBJ1-1	CASSHLRGLWNTEAFF
TRBV2	12	TRBJ2-7	CASSVGAREQYF
TRBV27	16	TRBJ2-1	CASSPSAGDSYNEQFF
TRBV5-1	14	TRBJ2-1	CASSSTGSYNEQFF
TRBV2	16	TRBJ1-6	CASSDRDRGRNSPLHF
TRBV7-9	15	TRBJ1-1	CASSTPDEWDTEAFF
TRBV2	14	TRBJ1-6	CASLRRGMSSPLHF
TRBV7-3	19	TRBJ1-3	CASSLNPGGLTNSGNTIYF
TRBV27	13	TRBJ1-2	CASSSQENYGYTF
TRBV21-1	20	TRBJ2-3	CASSTSPRLAGGHPQDTQYF
TRBV3-1/TRBV3-2	19	TRBJ2-3	CASSQDSGWRGGKTDTQYF
TRBV6-2/TRBV6-3	17	TRBJ2-2	CASTPLLGVGHTGELFF
TRBV18	16	TRBJ1-6	CASSRDGGGIDSPLHF
TRBV7-9	12	TRBJ2-1	CASSVRESRLFF
TRBV6-2/TRBV6-3	16	TRBJ2-3	CASSLPGTGAADTQYF
TRBV2	14	TRBJ1-2	CASSFDLTGGGYTF
TRBV6-5	13	TRBJ1-5	CARPRLSDQPQHF
TRBV5-4	13	TRBJ2-7	CASSLAKGYEQYF
TRBV19	15	TRBJ2-2	CASGFGAGNTGELFF
TRBV6-6	15	TRBJ1-6	CASSYNRAGGSPLHF
TRBV19	15	TRBJ1-6	CASSTQGSYNSPLHF
TRBV19	14	TRBJ2-3	CASSTSQQGHTQYF
TRBV6-2/TRBV6-3	11	TRBJ2-7	CASSYGPLKYF
TRBV4-3	13	TRBJ2-7	CASSQDVWDSQYF
TRBV9	14	TRBJ1-6	CASSAFLQGSPLHF
TRBV7-7	13	TRBJ2-7	CASSQSDGYEQYF
TRBV18	12	TRBJ1-5	CASSVPGHHQHF
TRBV18	14	TRBJ2-7	CASSADISSYEQYF
TRBV7-3	13	TRBJ2-2	CASSSPNTGELFF
TRBV27	14	TRBJ1-2	CASSLGAATYGYTF
TRBV9	12	TRBJ1-2	CASSVSDYGYTF
TRBV7-2	15	TRBJ1-1	CASSSDSSGHTEAFF
TRBV3-1/TRBV3-2	16	TRBJ2-3	CASSPLAGGSTDTQYF